One T cell receptor (beta chain) is described in this entry. J lost 0 bases, V lost 4 bases, and 9 bases had no gene match. CDR1 and CDR2 from the germline V gene are SGHRS and YFSETQ. CDR3 length: 16 amino acids. These data come from a study of CD8 T cells in Susac syndrome. Random hexamers were used to reverse transcribe 0.5 to 1 ug of RNA. Coverage of TCR beta CDR3 amplification by immunoSEQ multiplex PCR extended to 54 Vbeta and 13 Jbeta. In TCRdb, the immunoSEQ multiplex PCR reads were re-called with MiXCR into one record per CDR3 protein. This table holds more than 250,000 distinct CDR3 sequences, under 95% found once.

The sample taken for sequencing was CD4+ T cells from PBMCs. The TCR was taken from a human donor with multiple sclerosis. The chain combines TRBV5-1 with TRBJ2-7; 8 bases agree with TRBD1. Here the CDR3 reads CASSPGSGGSSYEQYF. The DNA of the CDR3 is TGCGCCAGCAGCCCCGGCTCAGGGGGCAGCTCCTACGAGCAGTACTTC.